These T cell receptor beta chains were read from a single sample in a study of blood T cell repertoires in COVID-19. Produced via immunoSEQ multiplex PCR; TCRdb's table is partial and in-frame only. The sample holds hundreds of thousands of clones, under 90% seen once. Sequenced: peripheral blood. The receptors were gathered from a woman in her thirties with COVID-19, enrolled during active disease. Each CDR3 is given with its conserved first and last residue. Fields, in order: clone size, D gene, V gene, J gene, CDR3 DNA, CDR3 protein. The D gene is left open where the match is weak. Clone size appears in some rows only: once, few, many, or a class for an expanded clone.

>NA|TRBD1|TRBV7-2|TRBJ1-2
TGTGCCAGCAGCTTAACTACAGGGGGACCTAACTATGGCTACACCTTC
CASSLTTGGPNYGYTF
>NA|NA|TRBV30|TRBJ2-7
TGTGCCTGGAGCCGGGAAACTGGCGAGCAGTACTTC
CAWSRETGEQYF
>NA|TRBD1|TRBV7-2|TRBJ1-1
TGTGCCAGCAGCTTTGGCCCCCCGGTCGGGACAGGAGCCCTTGAAGCTTTCTTT
CASSFGPPVGTGALEAFF
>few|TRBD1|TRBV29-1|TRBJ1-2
TGCAGCGTAGGGGACAGGGAGATTGGCTACACCTTC
CSVGDREIGYTF
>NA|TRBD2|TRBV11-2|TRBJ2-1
TGTGCCAGCAGCGTACTAGCGGGGAACTACAATGAGCAGTTCTTC
CASSVLAGNYNEQFF
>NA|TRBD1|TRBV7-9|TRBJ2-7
TGTGCCAGCAGCTTCAGACAGGGGACATACTACGAGCAGTACTTC
CASSFRQGTYYEQYF
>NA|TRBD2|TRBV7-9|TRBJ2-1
TGTGCCAGCAGTCGAATACTAGCGGGGGGCAATGAGCAGTTCTTC
CASSRILAGGNEQFF
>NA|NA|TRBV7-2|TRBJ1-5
TGTGCCAGCAGCGGGGGGGTGGGCCAGCCCCAGCATTTT
CASSGGVGQPQHF
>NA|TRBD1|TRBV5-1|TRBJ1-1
TGCGCCAGCAGCTGGACAGGGGCCACCGAAGCTTTCTTT
CASSWTGATEAFF
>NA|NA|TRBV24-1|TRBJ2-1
TGTGCCACCAGTGAGACGACTAGTATTGGGAATGAGCAGTTCTTC
CATSETTSIGNEQFF
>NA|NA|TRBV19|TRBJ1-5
TGTGCCAGTAGGAACGACGTGTGGGGAGGAAGGACATTGGGTAGCAATCAGCCCCAGCATTTT
CASRNDVWGGRTLGSNQPQHF
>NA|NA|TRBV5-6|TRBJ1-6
TGTGCCAGCAGCTTGGTTGGAGTAAGGGGAAAAAACTCACCCCTCCACTTT
CASSLVGVRGKNSPLHF
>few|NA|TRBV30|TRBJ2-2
TGTGCCTGGAGTGTACTTAAGGGGAGGAAGGCCGGGGAGCTGTTTTTT
CAWSVLKGRKAGELFF
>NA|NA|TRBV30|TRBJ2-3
TGTGCCTGGAGTGTACGAGGAGTAAGCACAGATACGCAGTATTTT
CAWSVRGVSTDTQYF
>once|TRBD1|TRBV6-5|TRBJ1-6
TGTGCCAGCAAATCACCAGGGGGCGCAGCTTCACCCCTCCACTTT
CASKSPGGAASPLHF
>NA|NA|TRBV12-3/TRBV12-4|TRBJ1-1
TGTGCCAGCAGACCAGACAAGAACACTGAAGCTTTCTTT
CASRPDKNTEAFF
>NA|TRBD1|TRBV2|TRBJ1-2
TGTGCCAGCAGCCCGAGACAGGGGGGAAACTATGGCTACACCTTC
CASSPRQGGNYGYTF
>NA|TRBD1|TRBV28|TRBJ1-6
TGTGCCAGCAGTTTACAGGGGGCGGGATCACCCCTCCACTTT
CASSLQGAGSPLHF
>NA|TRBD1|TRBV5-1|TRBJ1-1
TGCGCCAGCAGCTTGGGACAGGGGGCGAGGAGAGCTTTCTTT
CASSLGQGARRAFF
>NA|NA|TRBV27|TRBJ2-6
TGTGCCAGCAGCCAACAGGGTCGCTCTGGGGCCAACGTCCTGACTTTC
CASSQQGRSGANVLTF
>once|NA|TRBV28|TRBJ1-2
TGTGCCAGCAGCCTCAGGGTTAGCTATGGCTACACCTTC
CASSLRVSYGYTF
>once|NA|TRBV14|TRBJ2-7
TGTGCCAGCAGCCCCCTTAAAAGTGCAGCGGCTTTCGAGCAGTACTTC
CASSPLKSAAAFEQYF
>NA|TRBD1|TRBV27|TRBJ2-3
TGTGCCAGCAGTGTGACAGGGGGAGATACGCAGTATTTT
CASSVTGGDTQYF
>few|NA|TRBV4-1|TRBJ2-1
TGCGCCAGCAGCCATAACTACAATGAGCAGTTCTTC
CASSHNYNEQFF
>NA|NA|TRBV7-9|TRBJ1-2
TGTGCCAGCAGCTCACAGGCTAACTATGGCTACACCTTC
CASSSQANYGYTF
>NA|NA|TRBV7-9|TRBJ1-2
TGTGCCAGCAGCTTAGCGCTGTCCCGGGATGGCTACACCTTC
CASSLALSRDGYTF
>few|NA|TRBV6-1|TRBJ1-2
TGTGCCAGCAGTGAAGTTACAGGGATTTTGGGCAGCGGCTACACCTTC
CASSEVTGILGSGYTF
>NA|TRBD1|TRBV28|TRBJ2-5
TGTGCCAGCAGCCAGGACAGGGGGCAAGAGACCCAGTACTTC
CASSQDRGQETQYF
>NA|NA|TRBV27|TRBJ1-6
TGTGCCAGCAGTATACAGGGTATGGGATCACCCCTCCACTTT
CASSIQGMGSPLHF